This T cell receptor beta chain was captured by sequencing in a study of a mutant IDH1 vaccine in newly diagnosed glioma. Study context: Beforehand, treatment had been radiotherapy, temozolomide, or both; the majority received both.

Time point: week 5, during vaccination. A 20-mer mutant IDH1 peptide at 300 ug was injected subcutaneously with topical imiquimod. This CDR3 contains 17 residues. Trimming cost V 4 bases and J 0 bases, with 20 bases left between them. CDR1 and CDR2 from the germline V gene are SGHRS and YFSETQ. Points on this clone: What it recognizes is unknown.

The data were produced by immunoSEQ multiplex PCR, yet TCRdb's version contains in-frame clones alone and is incomplete. The sample lists 40,000 to 60,000 clones, about three quarters seen once, with under 2% in the top ten. This receptor was taken from a middle-aged woman with glioma. This chain connects TRBV5-1 to TRBJ2-7; possible D gene TRBD2, 7 bases. This specimen was PBMCs, taken from a glioma patient whose treatment included an IDH1 peptide vaccine. The DNA of the CDR3 is TGCGCCAGCAGCAAGAGAGCCGGGGGGCTCTCCTCCTACGAGCAGTACTTC. It translates to CASSKRAGGLSSYEQYF.